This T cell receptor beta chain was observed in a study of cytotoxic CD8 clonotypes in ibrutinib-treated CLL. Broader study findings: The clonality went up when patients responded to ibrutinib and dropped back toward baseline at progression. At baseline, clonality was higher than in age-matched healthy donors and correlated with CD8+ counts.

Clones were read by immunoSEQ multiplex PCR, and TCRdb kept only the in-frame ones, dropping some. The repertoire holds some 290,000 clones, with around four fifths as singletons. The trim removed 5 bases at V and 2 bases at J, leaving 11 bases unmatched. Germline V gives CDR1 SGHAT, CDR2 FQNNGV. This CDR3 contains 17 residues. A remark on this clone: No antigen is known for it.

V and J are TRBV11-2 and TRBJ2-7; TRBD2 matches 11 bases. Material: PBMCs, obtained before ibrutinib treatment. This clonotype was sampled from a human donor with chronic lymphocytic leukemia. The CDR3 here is CASSPRTSGLYPYEQYF. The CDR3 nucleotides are TGTGCCAGCAGCCCTAGGACTAGCGGGCTCTACCCCTACGAGCAGTACTTC.